Following are 11 T cell receptor beta chains from one sample sequenced in a study of blood T cells in healthy people across ages. A second PCR of about 7 to 12 cycles used a sample-barcoded 5' primer and a J-beta primer mix. Each CDR3 protein gets one entry after TCRdb re-called the 5' RACE reads with MiXCR. In the table there are hundreds of thousands of distinct CDR3 sequences, more than 50% of which are singletons. Sequenced: blood. These receptors were obtained from a middle-aged man in good health.

This clonotype turned up a few times. The genes are TRBV7-2 and TRBJ1-2; D gene uncertain. Trimming pared 3 bases from V and 0 bases from J, leaving 5 bases between. This CDR3 is 13 amino acids long. Germline assignment: CDR1 SGHTA and CDR2 FQGNSA. CDR3 coding DNA: TGTGCCAGCAGCTTCGCCTCTAACTATGGCTACACCTTC. Translated, it gives CASSFASNYGYTF.

This chain uses TRBV27 with TRBJ2-1; either TRBD1 or TRBD2 may supply D (5 bases each). The CDR3 is 12 amino acids. Germline lookup yields CDR1 MNHEY and CDR2 SMNVEV (reference sequence). Trimming took 3 bases from V and 12 from J, leaving 12 bases between them. The CDR3 coding sequence is TGTGCCAGCAGTTTGCCCGGGGACGGGCAGTTCTTC. This translates into CASSLPGDGQFF.

This chain joins TRBV6-4 and TRBJ2-5; TRBD2 aligns across 10 bases. Germline values: CDR1 MRHNA, CDR2 SNTAGT. Losses at the gene ends were 0 bases for V and 11 bases for J; bases not matched to a gene: 9. The CDR3 has 15 residues. This CDR3 is CASSDSLAGEDEQYF. The CDR3 coding sequence is TGTGCCAGCAGTGACTCCCTAGCGGGAGAGGATGAGCAGTACTTC.

Only a few counts were recorded for this clonotype. The J gene is TRBJ1-5, the V gene TRBV28; D might be TRBD1 (5 bases). With 7 bases removed from V and 4 bases from J, the gap between germline ends came to 8 bases. Germline V CDR1 and CDR2: MDHEN, SYDVKM. CDR3 size: 12 residues. CDR3 protein: CASKQGNQPQHF. The CDR3 DNA reads TGTGCCAGCAAGCAGGGAAATCAGCCCCAGCATTTT.

The genes are TRBV18 and TRBJ2-2; D gene ambiguous. CDR3 length: 14 residues. Germline V gene data show CDR1 as KGHSH and CDR2 as LQKENI. The V end was cut by 1 base, the J end by 1 base, with 4 bases between. CDR3 loop: CASSPQRNTGELFF. The CDR3 DNA reads as TGTGCCAGCTCACCACAGAGGAACACCGGGGAGCTGTTTTTT.

The gene calls are TRBV18 and TRBJ1-6, with 7 bases identical to TRBD1. This CDR3 spans 15 amino acids. J gave up 8 bases and V 3 bases, and 7 bases lay outside the gene matches. Germline assignment: CDR1 KGHSH and CDR2 LQKENI. The chain's CDR3 is CASSPSDRVDSPLHF. Here the CDR3 DNA reads TGTGCCAGCTCACCCTCCGACAGGGTAGATTCACCCCTCCACTTT.

The CDR3 nucleotides read TGTGCCAGCAGTTCTCAAGGTGGACAGGGGACGCGTGAGCAGTACTTC. Translated: CASSSQGGQGTREQYF. The chain is built from TRBV27 and TRBJ2-5; 9 nucleotides agree with TRBD1. Trimming at V came to 4 bases and at J to 11 bases, leaving 17 bases not matched to a gene. CDR3 length: 16 residues. CDR1 MNHEY and CDR2 SMNVEV come from the germline V gene (reference sequence).

The chain links TRBV29-1 to TRBJ2-7; 9 bases are shared with TRBD2. The germline gives CDR1 SQVTM, CDR2 ANQGSEA. The CDR3 loop spans 14 amino acids. The V segment lost 3 bases and the J segment 0 bases; nucleotides outside the gene matches: 3. The chain's CDR3 is CSVDISGSSYEQYF. CDR3 nucleotides: TGCAGCGTTGATATTAGCGGGAGCTCCTACGAGCAGTACTTC.

The V and J genes are TRBV4-2 and TRBJ2-4; 8 bases map to TRBD2. From germline, CDR1 is LGHNA and CDR2 YNFKEQ. V trimming: 6 bases; J trimming: 2 bases; junction bases outside the gene matches: 6. The CDR3 totals 15 residues. The CDR3: CASSFRGGTKNIQYF. CDR3 DNA: TGTGCCAGCAGTTTCCGGGGGGGGACCAAAAACATTCAGTACTTC.

This clonotype has a handful of counts. The J gene is TRBJ2-1, the V gene TRBV29-1, with D perhaps TRBD1 or TRBD2 (5 bases each). Trimming took off 3 bases at V and 5 bases at J, with 14 bases between the two ends. This CDR3 is 14 amino acids long. In germline, CDR1 is SQVTM, CDR2 ANQGSEA. The DNA of the CDR3 is TGCAGCGTTGAGTGGGGGAGTATCCACAATGAGCAGTTCTTC. Amino acids: CSVEWGSIHNEQFF.

The chain joins TRBV29-1 to TRBJ2-3; D uncertain. CDR1 and CDR2 from the germline V gene are SQVTM and ANQGSEA. Trimming shortened V by 6 bases and J by 2 bases, and 18 bases separated the two germline ends. The CDR3 extends over 15 amino acids. The CDR3 region is CSVNPFRGHTDTQYF. The CDR3 DNA is TGCAGCGTGAACCCCTTTCGAGGTCACACAGATACGCAGTATTTT.